The 27 T cell receptor beta chains given below trace back to one sample, sequenced in a study of CD8 T cells in ankylosing spondylitis. TCRdb analysed the 5' RACE reads with MiXCR anew, one entry per CDR3 protein. The repertoire holds under 250,000 distinct CDR3 sequences, with roughly 10% as singletons. The sample was blood, either unsorted or a sorted T cell fraction (not recorded which). The receptors stem from a male donor with ankylosing spondylitis or in good health (not recorded which).

This clonotype was observed at least ten times. This chain links TRBV7-2 with TRBJ2-5; 7 bases fit TRBD2. The CDR3 covers 14 residues. Germline V lookup: CDR1 SGHTA, CDR2 FQGNSA. With 3 bases clipped from V and 6 bases from J, the junction kept 7 bases outside the gene matches. The CDR3 is CASSLVGGPKTQYF. DNA for the CDR3: TGTGCCAGCAGCTTGGTGGGAGGGCCAAAGACCCAGTACTTC. Drawing the rest from reference TRBV7-2 and TRBJ2-5, the complete variable domain is GAGVSQSPSNKVTEKGKDVELRCDPISGHTALYWYRQSLGQGLEFLIYFQGNSAPDKSGLPSDRFSAERTGGSVSTLTIQRTQQEDSAVYLCASSLVGGPKTQYFGPGTRLLVL.

In this sample, this clonotype turned up many times. The rearrangement joins TRBV5-1 to TRBJ2-3; the D gene could be TRBD1 or TRBD2 (5 bases each). Germline-derived CDR1 and CDR2 are SGHRS and YFSETQ. Between the trimmed V and J ends, which lost 4 bases and 6 bases, there was a span of 18 bases. The CDR3 spans 15 residues. The CDR3 reads CASSQLGHEGDTQYF. The CDR3 region has the DNA TGCGCCAGCAGCCAACTAGGCCATGAGGGGGATACGCAGTATTTT. The whole variable domain, filled in from reference TRBV5-1 and TRBJ2-3, reads KAGVTQTPRYLIKTRGQQVTLSCSPISGHRSVSWYQQTPGQGLQFLFEYFSETQRNKGNFPGRFSGRQFSNSRSEMNVSTLELGDSALYLCASSQLGHEGDTQYFGPGTRLTVL.

The gene calls are TRBV12-3 or TRBV12-4 and TRBJ2-1; D remains ambiguous. Deletions cut 2 bases from V and 5 bases from J, with 7 bases between. The CDR3 extends over 13 amino acids. CDR3 nucleotides: TGTGCCAGCAGTTTACGGTGGAACAATGAGCAGTTCTTC. Its protein is CASSLRWNNEQFF.

The sample holds many counts of this clonotype. This chain joins TRBV11-2 and TRBJ2-1, with D perhaps being TRBD1 or TRBD2 (5 bases each). V was cut by 3 bases and J by 2 bases, with 8 bases left in between. Germline V CDR1 and CDR2: SGHAT, FQNNGV. The length of the CDR3 is 14 residues. The CDR3 protein is CASSFGATYNEQFF. The CDR3 bases are TGTGCCAGCAGCTTCGGGGCAACCTACAATGAGCAGTTCTTC.

The chain uses TRBV28 and TRBJ2-7, with a weak D call TRBD1 (6 bases). Germline V CDR1 and CDR2: MDHEN, SYDVKM. The CDR3 loop spans 16 amino acids. Trimming took 3 bases from V and 4 from J, leaving 19 bases between them. The CDR3 sequence: CASSFDGGQNVYEQYF. CDR3 sequence (DNA): TGTGCCAGCAGTTTTGACGGTGGACAGAACGTTTACGAGCAGTACTTC. The full variable domain, its missing parts supplied by reference TRBV28 and TRBJ2-7, is DVKVTQSSRYLVKRTGEKVFLECVQDMDHENMFWYRQDPGLGLRLIYFSYDVKMKEKGDIPEGYSVSREKKERFSLILESASTNQTSMYLCASSFDGGQNVYEQYFGPGTRLTVT.

This clonotype has a count of ten or more. This rearrangement joins TRBV12-3 or TRBV12-4 to TRBJ2-7, with TRBD2 identical over 8 bases. The V segment lost 4 bases and the J segment 4 bases; nucleotides outside the gene matches: 6. The CDR3 loop spans 14 amino acids. In DNA form, the CDR3 reads TGTGCCAGCAGTTCGGGGGGGCAGGGTTACGAGCAGTACTTC. This codes for CASSSGGQGYEQYF.

This clonotype was counted at least ten times. This sequence joins TRBV5-1 and TRBJ1-6; 7 nucleotides agree with TRBD1. The ends lost 2 bases at V and 7 bases at J; junction bases unmatched: 3. The length of the CDR3 is 14 residues. Germline loops: CDR1 SGHRS, CDR2 YFSETQ. The CDR3 coding sequence is TGCGCCAGCAGCTTACGACAGGGAAATTCACCCCTCCACTTT. Translating gives CASSLRQGNSPLHF.

Many counts were recorded for this clonotype. The rearrangement joins TRBV5-5 to TRBJ1-6; D gene unclear. This CDR3 is built from 15 residues. Between the trimmed V and J ends, which lost 0 bases and 8 bases, there was a span of 12 bases. CDR1 is SGHKS, CDR2 YYEKEE, per germline (reference sequence). CDR3 bases: TGTGCCAGCAGCTTGGGAGGGCATGGGGATTCACCCCTCCACTTT. Residues: CASSLGGHGDSPLHF.

Many counts were recorded for this clonotype. The V call is TRBV5-5, the J call TRBJ2-1; TRBD2 might be the D (6 bases). Germline lookup yields CDR1 SGHKS and CDR2 YYEKEE (reference sequence). Trimming shortened V by 5 bases and J by 2 bases, and 14 bases separated the two germline ends. The CDR3 sequence is 15 residues long. CDR3 protein: CASRGGLKTYNEQFF. The CDR3 nucleotides read TGTGCCAGCAGGGGGGGACTTAAGACCTACAATGAGCAGTTCTTC.

Many counts were recorded for this clonotype. V is TRBV7-9 and J is TRBJ2-7; D is possibly TRBD2 (6 bases). With 1 base removed from V and 5 bases from J, the gap between germline ends came to 18 bases. From germline, CDR1 is SEHNR and CDR2 FQNEAQ (reference sequence). This CDR3 is 16 amino acids long. The CDR3 region has the DNA TGTGCCAGCAGCTTAGTCCACCGCACGGGAGTGCACGAGCAGTACTTC. Its translation: CASSLVHRTGVHEQYF.

This clonotype was recorded many times. The junction shows a germline mismatch at one end, possibly a read error. The rearrangement uses TRBV5-1 and TRBJ1-1, with no clear D. Germline V gives CDR1 SGHRS, CDR2 YFSETQ. The CDR3 runs 12 residues. CDR3 sequence (DNA): TGTGCCAGCAGTTCAACGAACACTGAAGCTTTCTTT. As protein: CASSSTNTEAFF.

A few counts support this clonotype. This sequence joins TRBV5-1 and TRBJ1-2; tentative D call: TRBD1 (5 bases). CDR3 length: 12 residues. Per the germline V gene, CDR1 is SGHRS and CDR2 is YFSETQ. Trimming pared 3 bases from V and 9 bases from J, leaving 12 bases between. The CDR3 coding sequence is TGCGCCAGCAGCTGGGGGGGGGAGAGCTACACCTTC. Translating it yields CASSWGGESYTF. The variable domain in full, completed from reference TRBV5-1 and TRBJ1-2, reads KAGVTQTPRYLIKTRGQQVTLSCSPISGHRSVSWYQQTPGQGLQFLFEYFSETQRNKGNFPGRFSGRQFSNSRSEMNVSTLELGDSALYLCASSWGGESYTFGSGTRLTVV.

This clonotype has at least ten counts. CDR3 loop: CASSFTGTSDPKKETQYF. DNA for the CDR3: TGCGCCAGCAGCTTTACCGGGACAAGCGACCCGAAAAAGGAGACCCAGTACTTC. The J gene is TRBJ2-5, the V gene TRBV5-1; possible D gene TRBD1, 6 bases. V was clipped by 2 bases and J by 5 bases, with 25 bases between them. Germline CDR1 SGHRS, CDR2 YFSETQ. The CDR3 loop spans 18 amino acids.

There are many counts of this clonotype. V usage is TRBV20-1 and J usage is TRBJ2-1, with 8 bases matching TRBD2. The CDR3 is 14 amino acids. CDR1 is DFQATT and CDR2 is SNEGSKA in the germline V gene (reference sequence). J lost 6 bases, V lost 4 bases, and 8 bases had no gene match. The CDR3 coding sequence is TGCAGTGCTACCTCCGGGGGGGCCGGCAATGAGCAGTTCTTC. Its translation: CSATSGGAGNEQFF.

This clonotype was counted ten times or more. The chain recombines TRBV6-6 with TRBJ2-4, with D perhaps matching TRBD2 (6 bases). The V gene lost 9 bases and the J gene lost 4 bases, with 10 bases spanning the gap. There are 12 residues in the CDR3. Germline CDR1 is MNHNY and CDR2 is SVGAGI (reference sequence). CDR3 residues: CASRREKNIQYF. The CDR3 DNA reads TGTGCCAGTAGGCGGGAAAAAAACATTCAGTACTTC.

The V call is TRBV29-1, the J call TRBJ1-1, with a tentative D call TRBD1 (6 bases). Trimming pared 4 bases from V and 1 base from J, leaving 16 bases between. The CDR3 is 15 amino acids. Germline V gene sequence: CDR1 SQVTM, CDR2 ANQGSEA. The CDR3 DNA sequence: TGCAGCGTTGGAGGGACATTCACGGAGAACACTGAAGCTTTCTTT. Translation: CSVGGTFTENTEAFF.

This clonotype occurred a few times. J is TRBJ1-1 and V is TRBV2; no clear D gene. CDR1 SNHLY and CDR2 FYNNEI come from the germline V gene. The CDR3 length is 12 residues. V was shortened by 6 bases and J by 7 bases, with 12 bases between the two germline ends. The CDR3 sequence: CASRRETREAFF. The CDR3 DNA reads TGTGCCAGCAGAAGAGAAACACGTGAAGCTTTCTTT.

This clonotype was detected only a few times. The chain is built from TRBV7-2 and TRBJ2-1; 9 bases map to TRBD2. V gave up 5 bases and J gave up 0 bases; unmatched junction bases: 5. This CDR3 has 16 amino acids. The V gene's germline CDR1 is SGHTA and CDR2 FQGNSA. The DNA of the CDR3 is TGTGCCAGCAGCCGGCGGCGGGGGGGCTCCTACAATGAGCAGTTCTTC. It yields the protein CASSRRRGGSYNEQFF.

This clonotype was observed many times. The chain employs TRBV29-1 and TRBJ2-2; possibly TRBD2 for D (7 bases). Germline values: CDR1 SQVTM, CDR2 ANQGSEA. This CDR3 has 15 residues. Trimming left V 6 bases short and J 1 base short, with 15 bases between. The CDR3 region is CSVGRGTLNTGELFF. The CDR3, as DNA: TGCAGCGTGGGGCGGGGGACACTGAACACCGGGGAGCTGTTTTTT.

This clonotype was seen repeatedly, ten times or more. The J gene is TRBJ2-5, the V gene TRBV4-2; no definite D call. The CDR3 runs to 14 residues. Germline CDR1 is LGHNA and CDR2 is YNFKEQ. The V gene lost 4 bases and the J gene lost 5 bases, with 14 bases spanning the gap. For the CDR3, the DNA is TGTGCCAGCAGCCCCACGGATATCCGGGAGACCCAGTACTTC. Translation gives CASSPTDIRETQYF.

In its sample, this clonotype was seen many times. The chain joins TRBV12-3 or TRBV12-4 to TRBJ2-3; the D gene is possibly TRBD1 (6 bases). The CDR3 is 16 amino acids. V dropped 7 bases and J dropped 6 bases, with 23 bases sitting between them. The CDR3 region has the DNA TGTGCCAGCACCTTAGGGAACCAACAGGGTAGGGATACGCAGTATTTT. Protein: CASTLGNQQGRDTQYF.

This clonotype was counted many times. This chain links TRBV4-1 with TRBJ1-1, with D unresolved. The CDR3 runs to 13 residues. Germline V gene sequence: CDR1 MGHRA, CDR2 YSYEKL. V was clipped by 1 base and J by 3 bases, with 6 bases between them. The CDR3 here is CASSQATYTEAFF. The CDR3 nucleotides are TGCGCCAGCAGCCAAGCGACCTACACTGAAGCTTTCTTT.

As concerns this clonotype: A read error is possible here, since a much larger clone lies one base away. The J gene is TRBJ2-1, the V gene TRBV4-1; tentative D call: TRBD2 (5 bases). V lost 6 bases and J lost 7, with 10 bases in between. CDR1 and CDR2 (germline): MGHRA, YSYEKL. This CDR3 spans 12 amino acids. CDR3 sequence (DNA): TGCGCCAGCAGAGGACTGGCGAATGAGCAGTTCTTC. Protein: CASRGLANEQFF.

J is TRBJ2-5 and V is TRBV5-1; D ambiguous. CDR3 length equals 17 residues. The germline V and J ends were trimmed by 0 bases and 1 base, with 16 bases remaining between them. Per the germline V gene, CDR1 is SGHRS and CDR2 is YFSETQ. The CDR3 DNA follows: TGCGCCAGCAGCTTGGGGATCTTGGCAGAGACCCAAGAGACCCAGTACTTC. It is translated as CASSLGILAETQETQYF.

J is TRBJ2-3 and V is TRBV7-8; 8 bases are shared with TRBD2. The V and J ends lost 1 base and 10 bases, in that order; junction bases with no gene match: 1. The V gene's germline CDR1 is SGHVS and CDR2 FQNEAQ. There are 12 residues in the CDR3. The CDR3 loop is CASSLVLAAQYF. CDR3 bases: TGTGCCAGCAGCTTAGTACTAGCGGCGCAGTATTTT.

This clonotype was seen a few times. The chain employs TRBV6-2 or TRBV6-3 and TRBJ2-1; D is unclear. Germline lookup yields CDR1 MNHEY and CDR2 SVGEGT. Trimming took off 2 bases at V and 8 bases at J, with 16 bases between the two ends. The CDR3 has 15 residues. CDR3 coding DNA: TGTGCCAGCAGTTACCCGGCCGAGAGGTACGATGAGCAGTTCTTC. Translating gives CASSYPAERYDEQFF.

This clonotype was seen ten or more times. This rearrangement joins TRBV3-1 to TRBJ2-1; no clear D. The V gene lost 9 bases and the J gene lost 8 bases, with 14 bases spanning the gap. The germline V gene has CDR1 LGHDT and CDR2 YNNKEL (reference sequence). The CDR3 totals 12 residues. The CDR3 DNA sequence: TGTGCCAGTGAGGCAGACCACGATGAGCAGTTCTTC. Its protein product is CASEADHDEQFF.